This T cell receptor beta chain was identified in a study of shared clonotypes between healthy human individuals. Points from the study as a whole: A few donors held roughly 5% of naive CD4 clonotypes in common.

Researchers partitioned CD4+ cells into CD45RA+ naive and CD45RA-negative memory subsets. The material for each subset, its genomic DNA, was split evenly across several immunoSEQ plates. In the original workflow: Filtering was not the same, since immunoSEQ gave junction-only sequences without quality scores. Generated by immunoSEQ multiplex PCR, the TCRdb table keeps only in-frame clones and is missing some. V, J and clone size were drawn from that table, and D and trimming were deduced from the DNA. The repertoire has 1,500,000 or so clones, 98% to 99% of them found once; the top ten carry around 0.38%. As concerns this clone: Antigen specificity is unknown.

The sequenced sample consisted of naive CD4+ T cells sorted from blood. The subset: CD45RA+ positively selected. The TCR sequence derives from a man aged 25 to 45 in good health.

DNA for the CDR3: TGTGCCAGCAGGGACTCCAGGACGCATCAGCCCCAGCATTTT. Encoded protein: CASRDSRTHQPQHF. V is TRBV6-1 and J is TRBJ1-5, with D unclear. The V gene lost 6 bases and the J gene lost 5 bases, with 14 bases spanning the gap. Germline V gene sequence: CDR1 MNHNS, CDR2 SASEGT. CDR3 size: 14 residues.